The sequence of this TCR beta chain was determined in a study of identical twins. With respect to this clonotype: What it binds is not known.

Study-level results: Potential partial confounding of zero-insertion analyses by invariant MAIT and iNKT cells was noted.

TCRdb re-called the 5' RACE reads through MiXCR, storing one row per CDR3 protein. The data show around 690,000 distinct CDR3 sequences, less than 25% seen once. Per germline, CDR1 LGHNA and CDR2 YNFKEQ. The CDR3 has 16 amino acids. The ends lost 1 base at V and 4 bases at J; junction bases unmatched: 4. These data were also reused for a study on T cells expressing NK-cell markers.

The chain links TRBV4-2 to TRBJ2-5, with 12 nucleotides matching TRBD2. Material for sequencing was PBMCs. The receptor was isolated from a woman under 30 in good health. The CDR3 spells CASSQGASGGAETQYF. The CDR3 DNA sequence: TGTGCCAGCAGCCAAGGGGCTAGCGGGGGGGCAGAGACCCAGTACTTC.